A single sample gave rise to the 6 T cell receptor beta chains below, sequenced in a study of OX40 agonist ivuxolimab in advanced cancers. Profiling relied on immunoSEQ multiplex PCR, and the TCRdb table lists in-frame clones only, not all of them. The sample shows more than 45,000 clones, 88% of them seen only once. This specimen consisted of CD4+ or CD8+ T cells sorted from blood, obtained in a trial of the OX40 agonist ivuxolimab. Receptor source: an adult with an advanced solid tumor such as melanoma, head and neck, liver or kidney cancer.

The chain links TRBV4-1 to TRBJ1-2; TRBD1 matches at 9 bases. CDR1 and CDR2 from the germline V gene are MGHRA and YSYEKL. This CDR3 contains 13 residues. V dropped 3 bases and J dropped 8; count of bases not matched to a gene: 4. CDR3 amino acids: CASSQNRGQGYTF. DNA for the CDR3: TGCGCCAGCAGCCAGAACAGGGGGCAAGGCTACACCTTC.

The chain joins TRBV6-4 to TRBJ2-1, with D tentatively TRBD1 (5 bases). CDR1 is MRHNA and CDR2 is SNTAGT in the germline V gene. The CDR3 extends over 16 amino acids. The V gene lost 2 bases and the J gene lost 0 bases, with 11 bases spanning the gap. The CDR3 here is CASSDGRGSSYNEQFF. The DNA for the CDR3 is TGTGCCAGCAGTGACGGAAGGGGTAGCTCCTACAATGAGCAGTTCTTC.

V and J are TRBV9 and TRBJ1-2; 7 positions match TRBD1. The CDR3 spans 17 residues. Looked up from germline, CDR1 is SGDLS and CDR2 is YYNGEE. Trimming cost V 4 bases and J 6 bases; bases outside gene matches: 18. The CDR3 is CASSPLEPGTARNGYTF. CDR3 nucleotide sequence: TGTGCCAGCAGCCCCCTCGAACCTGGGACAGCACGCAATGGCTACACCTTC.

J is TRBJ1-3 and V is TRBV27; 9 bases fit TRBD1. The CDR3 loop spans 16 amino acids. Per germline, CDR1 MNHEY and CDR2 SMNVEV (reference sequence). Trimming at V came to 0 bases and at J to 1 base, leaving 1 base not matched to a gene. DNA of the CDR3: TGTGCCAGCAGTTTATCTGGGACAGGGTCTGGAAACACCATATATTTT. It specifies CASSLSGTGSGNTIYF.

The J gene is TRBJ1-3, the V gene TRBV30; no clear D gene. Trimming took off 5 bases at V and 2 bases at J, with 10 bases between the two ends. The CDR3 totals 13 residues. Germline CDR1 is GTSNPN and CDR2 is SVGIG (reference sequence). This chain's CDR3 is CAWADVTGNTIYF. CDR3 bases: TGTGCCTGGGCGGACGTGACTGGAAACACCATATATTTT.

The V and J genes are TRBV10-2 and TRBJ1-5; perhaps TRBD1 as D (6 bases). This CDR3 is built from 13 residues. Germline CDR1 WSHSY, CDR2 SAAADI. V shed 3 bases and J shed 6 bases, with 9 bases lying between them. The CDR3, as DNA: TGCGCCAGCAGTGAACAGGGAGGTCAGCCCCAGCATTTT. Protein product: CASSEQGGQPQHF.